Below are 17 T cell receptor beta chains sequenced from a single sample in a study of T cells in Graves' hyperthyroidism and ophthalmopathy. RNA transcripts yielded amplified TCR beta CDR3 regions. In the first-round RT-PCR of the TCR CDR3, the HTBI primer set was used. TCRdb itself ran the multiplex PCR reads through MiXCR, one entry per CDR3 protein. The sample lists 530,000 or so distinct CDR3 sequences, just over 45% occurring once. Sequenced material: peripheral blood or thyroid tissue (not recorded which). The source of these receptors is a woman aged 18-30 years with Graves' hyperthyroidism.

As for this clonotype: A much larger clone differs by one base, so this may be a read error. The chain employs TRBV11-2 and TRBJ1-1, with D hard to call. Germline loops: CDR1 SGHAT, CDR2 FQNNGV. This CDR3 has 12 residues. CDR3 protein: CASGLGYSEAFF. As DNA, the CDR3 is TGTGCCAGCGGCTTAGGGTACAGTGAAGCTTTCTTT. The full variable domain, with the rest looked up from reference TRBV11-2 and TRBJ1-1, is EAGVAQSPRYKIIEKRQSVAFWCNPISGHATLYWYQQILGQGPKLLIQFQNNGVVDDSQLPKDRFSAERLKGVDSTLKIQPAKLEDSAVYLCASGLGYSEAFFGQGTRLTVV.

This clonotype was counted ten times or more. The rearrangement links TRBV7-2 to TRBJ1-3; D call uncertain. Trimming removed 5 bases at V and 3 bases at J, with 17 bases between. The CDR3 loop spans 16 amino acids. Germline V lookup: CDR1 SGHTA, CDR2 FQGNSA. Written as DNA, the CDR3 is TGTGCCAGCAGCGACTCTTTTGGGGAAGTTGGAAACACCATATATTTT. Translation gives CASSDSFGEVGNTIYF. The entire variable domain, with the rest obtained from reference TRBV7-2 and TRBJ1-3, is as follows: GAGVSQSPSNKVTEKGKDVELRCDPISGHTALYWYRQSLGQGLEFLIYFQGNSAPDKSGLPSDRFSAERTGGSVSTLTIQRTQQEDSAVYLCASSDSFGEVGNTIYFGEGSWLTVV.

Concerning this clonotype: This may be a read error, as it is one base from a much larger clone. The chain employs TRBV7-3 and TRBJ1-3, with 8 positions matching TRBD1. CDR3 length: 17 amino acids. CDR1 is SGHTA and CDR2 is FQGTGA in the germline V gene. CDR3 nucleotides: TGTGCCAGCAGCCAAGAGAGAGGCAGGGGGCTTGGAAACACCATACATTTT. Translation gives CASSQERGRGLGNTIHF.

A note on this clonotype: Germline is not matched at one junction end, which may reflect a read error. The chain carries TRBV7-8 and TRBJ2-2; tentatively, D is TRBD2 (6 bases). The germline V gene has CDR1 SGHVS and CDR2 FQNEAQ. The CDR3 covers 17 residues. The CDR3 DNA is TGTGCCAGCAGCCCCCTCTTGGGCGGGAACTCCTACAATGAGCAGTTTTTT. It encodes CASSPLLGGNSYNEQFF.

In its sample, this clonotype was seen a few times. The CDR3 end shows no conserved phenylalanine or tryptophan, and so a read error is likely. Because the CDR3's place on the DNA is in doubt, the DNA is left out and the CDR3 is given as listed by TCRdb. V gene TRBV7-2 combines with J gene TRBJ1-6. Looked up from germline, CDR1 is SGHTA and CDR2 is FQGNSA. The CDR3 region is 8 residues in length, termini included. CDR3 residues: CASSYRVL.

This clonotype was counted ten times or more. The J gene is TRBJ1-5, the V gene TRBV6-6; 7 nucleotides line up with TRBD1. Germline V gene lookup returns CDR1 MNHNY and CDR2 SVGAGI (reference sequence). V shed 2 bases, J shed 9 bases, and the junction held 7 bases outside the gene matches. The CDR3 sequence is 14 residues long. Here the CDR3 reads CASSYATGIRPQHF. Written as DNA, the CDR3 is TGTGCCAGCAGTTACGCGACAGGGATACGGCCCCAGCATTTT.

This chain links TRBV7-3 with TRBJ2-3; D may be TRBD1 (7 bases). Germline V gives CDR1 SGHTA, CDR2 FQGTGA. The ends were cut back, 5 bases at V and 2 bases at J, with 14 bases in the middle. The CDR3 consists of 15 residues. The CDR3: CASSQGGRVTDTQYF. In nucleotides, the CDR3 is TGTGCCAGCAGCCAGGGGGGCAGAGTCACAGATACGCAGTATTTT.

This chain uses TRBV2 with TRBJ1-4; D unresolved. Germline V gene data show CDR1 as SNHLY and CDR2 as FYNNEI. The length of the CDR3 is 11 residues. Trimming pared 1 base from V and 13 bases from J, leaving 7 bases between. The CDR3 region is CASSEDWGLFF. The DNA for the CDR3 is TGTGCCAGCAGTGAAGACTGGGGACTGTTTTTT.

The sample holds many counts of this clonotype. The chain links TRBV11-2 to TRBJ1-2; D possibly corresponds to TRBD1 (6 bases). The CDR3 loop spans 15 amino acids. The V end lost 5 bases, the J end lost 2 bases, and 15 bases lay between the germline ends. CDR1 is SGHAT and CDR2 is FQNNGV in the germline V gene. The CDR3 is CASSPTGIPNYGYTF. As DNA, the CDR3 is TGTGCCAGCAGCCCCACAGGGATTCCCAACTATGGCTACACCTTC.

This clonotype was seen at least ten times. The chain is built from TRBV4-1 and TRBJ1-4; D uncertain. Trimming removed 0 bases from V and 4 bases from J, with 9 bases in between. This CDR3 region has 15 residues. Germline V gene data show CDR1 as MGHRA and CDR2 as YSYEKL. The CDR3 nucleotides read TGCGCCAGCAGCCAAGATTTCGGCGGTAATGAAAAACTGTTTTTT. Protein: CASSQDFGGNEKLFF.

The chain joins TRBV2 to TRBJ2-7; TRBD2 matches 8 bases. J was trimmed by 5 bases and V by 2 bases; bases with no gene match: 8. The CDR3 runs to 15 residues. CDR1 and CDR2 (germline): SNHLY, FYNNEI. The DNA of the CDR3 is TGTGCCAGCAGTGAATCTGCGGGAGGACGAGACGAGCAGTACTTC. Translated: CASSESAGGRDEQYF.

The rearrangement uses TRBV5-1 and TRBJ2-7; TRBD2 agrees at 10 bases. The V gene's germline CDR1 is SGHRS and CDR2 YFSETQ. Trimming at V came to 2 bases and at J to 6 bases, leaving 8 bases not matched to a gene. This CDR3 has 15 amino acids. This CDR3 reads CASSFMGTSVTEQYF. DNA of the CDR3: TGCGCCAGCAGCTTTATGGGGACTAGCGTTACCGAGCAGTACTTC.

This clonotype came up many times. The chain couples TRBV24-1 to TRBJ2-5; 15 bases fit TRBD2. The CDR3 contains 19 residues. Per germline, CDR1 KGHDR and CDR2 SFDVKD. V shed 7 bases, J shed 2 bases, and the junction held 13 bases outside the gene matches. CDR3 bases: TGTGCCACCAGACATGGGACTAGCGGGAGGATAATGGGACAAGAGACCCAGTACTTC. It codes for CATRHGTSGRIMGQETQYF.

This clonotype was recorded at least ten times. The rearrangement joins TRBV5-1 to TRBJ2-7; no definite D call. Trimming removed 4 bases from V and 3 bases from J, with 11 bases in between. Looked up from germline, CDR1 is SGHRS and CDR2 is YFSETQ. The CDR3 has 13 residues. DNA of the CDR3: TGCGCCAGCAGCCCTTCGGTAGTCTACGAGCAGTACTTC. Encoded protein: CASSPSVVYEQYF.

The rearrangement links TRBV7-9 to TRBJ1-2, with D tentatively TRBD1 (5 bases). CDR3 length: 17 amino acids. Germline assignment: CDR1 SEHNR and CDR2 FQNEAQ (reference sequence). V lost 6 bases and J 6 bases, leaving 26 bases between the germline ends. The CDR3 spells CASSSTRQSHVRDGYTF. In DNA form, the CDR3 reads TGTGCCAGCAGTTCTACGAGACAGTCTCATGTGAGGGATGGCTACACCTTC.

In the case of this clonotype: The junction and the germline gene differ at one end; a read error may be behind it. J is TRBJ1-1 and V is TRBV4-1; D is unclear. The germline V gene has CDR1 MGHRA and CDR2 YSYEKL. The CDR3 runs 13 residues. CDR3 sequence: CANSQPERAEAFF. The CDR3 region has the DNA TGCGCCAACAGCCAACCCGAAAGGGCTGAAGCCTTCTTT.

Details on this clonotype: No DNA is shown, since the ends of the CDR3 on it are uncertain; the CDR3 is the one TCRdb lists. The V gene is TRBV29-1, the J gene TRBJ2-2; the table's D call, TRBD1, was not checked against the DNA. Germline CDR1 reads SQVTM; CDR2 reads ANQGSEA. The length of the CDR3 is 13 amino acids, counting both ends. CDR3 loop: CSVRGQGSGSCFF.